This TCR beta chain appears in the sequencing data of a study of blood T cell repertoires in COVID-19. Authors' processing steps: Amplification from reference gene primers served as the basis for estimated nucleated cell counts. Only in-frame clones appear in the TCRdb table, and some are missing; sequencing was by immunoSEQ multiplex PCR. For V, J and clone size, that table is used; D and trimming come from the DNA. Of 22,000 or so clones in the sample, 80% to 90% are singletons; the top ten hold about 7.8%. The CDR3 runs 15 residues. The germline V gene has CDR1 SGHRS and CDR2 YFSETQ. V shed 0 bases, J shed 0 bases, and the junction held 3 bases outside the gene matches.

The sequencing sample was made of peripheral blood. The TCR originated in a woman aged 60 to 75 with active COVID-19. This chain joins TRBV5-1 and TRBJ2-7; 7 positions agree with TRBD2. Here the CDR3 reads CASSLAGGSSYEQYF. Here the CDR3 DNA reads TGCGCCAGCAGCTTGGCCGGGGGGTCCTCCTACGAGCAGTACTTC.